These 20 T cell receptor beta chains were sequenced from one sample in a study of shared T cell receptors in the human thymus (dated by TCRdb to the early 2020s). Libraries came from the immunoSEQ multiplex PCR assay. TCRdb obtained this table from immuneACCESS and retained in-frame rearrangements with V and J assigned. These tables miss some clones; where compared with another copy, unresolved V genes account for less than half of the shortfall, and the remainder is unexplained. The sample table contains hundreds of thousands of clones; only one count was recorded for about 90% of them. The ten largest clones capture approximately 0.0097% of the sample. These data also formed part of another study, on human thymus T cells.

Sequenced input: thymocytes. These receptors were obtained from a boy younger than two with a congenital heart defect. Donor details come from another sample of the same person, matched by shared clones.

The chain recombines TRBV7-9 with TRBJ2-1; D might be TRBD1 (6 bases). Germline lookup yields CDR1 SEHNR and CDR2 FQNEAQ (reference sequence). The ends were cut back, 3 bases at V and 7 bases at J, with 28 bases in the middle. This CDR3 has 19 amino acids. CDR3 protein: CASSFGAHRRTAKGNEQFF. CDR3 sequence (DNA): TGTGCCAGCAGCTTCGGTGCTCATCGGCGGACAGCTAAAGGGAATGAGCAGTTCTTC.

Comments on this clone: The junction does not match germline at one end; this may be a read error. V usage is TRBV30 and J usage is TRBJ1-3; D is possibly TRBD1 (5 bases). The CDR3 loop spans 17 amino acids. The germline CDR1 and CDR2 sequences are GTSNPN and SVGIG (reference sequence). The CDR3 nucleotides read TGTGCCCGGAGTACAGGTGTCAGGGAAGACTCTGGAAACACCATATATTTT. This codes for CARSTGVREDSGNTIYF.

The V and J genes are TRBV28 and TRBJ2-7; maybe TRBD2 (5 bases). Germline V gives CDR1 MDHEN, CDR2 SYDVKM. The CDR3 is 12 residues long. The V end lost 6 bases, the J end lost 4 bases, and 10 bases lay between the germline ends. CDR3 sequence (DNA): TGTGCCAGCAGCCCGGGGATTTACGAGCAGTACTTC. This encodes CASSPGIYEQYF.

This clone occurred a few times. V is TRBV7-2 and J is TRBJ1-6; no definite D call. The germline V and J ends were trimmed by 1 base and 3 bases, with 13 bases remaining between them. The V gene's germline CDR1 is SGHTA and CDR2 FQGNSA. The CDR3 spans 17 residues. CDR3 in DNA: TGTGCCAGCAGCTTAGGGAGGTGGGGTTGCTATAATTCACCCCTCCACTTT. This translates into CASSLGRWGCYNSPLHF.

The rearrangement links TRBV5-8 to TRBJ1-5; 7 positions agree with TRBD1. The CDR3 spans 16 residues. Trimming cost V 3 bases and J 0 bases; bases outside gene matches: 6. Germline loops: CDR1 SGHTS, CDR2 YDEGEE. The CDR3 sequence: CASSSRQGYSNQPQHF. In nucleotides, the CDR3 is TGTGCCAGCAGCTCGAGACAGGGTTATAGCAATCAGCCCCAGCATTTT.

This sequence joins TRBV14 and TRBJ1-4; D is undetermined. From germline, CDR1 is SGHDN and CDR2 FVKESK. The CDR3 runs 15 residues. V was clipped by 6 bases and J by 7 bases, with 18 bases between them. CDR3 sequence reads: CASSHQAGVTEKLFF. As DNA, the CDR3 is TGTGCCAGCAGTCATCAGGCCGGGGTCACTGAAAAACTGTTTTTT.

The gene calls are TRBV4-3 and TRBJ1-1; no firm D call. Trimming cost V 0 bases and J 2 bases, with 10 bases left between them. The germline V gene encodes CDR1 LGHNA and CDR2 YSLEER. The CDR3 consists of 15 residues. CDR3 coding DNA: TGCGCCAGCAGCCAAGATGCAGGCAGCAACACTGAAGCTTTCTTT. This gives the protein CASSQDAGSNTEAFF.

This clone showed up just once. The rearrangement links TRBV7-2 to TRBJ1-1; 7 nucleotides agree with TRBD1. V dropped 5 bases and J dropped 4; count of bases not matched to a gene: 16. This CDR3 has 17 amino acids. CDR1 is SGHTA and CDR2 is FQGNSA in the germline V gene. CDR3: CASSRQQGHQEFTEAFF. The CDR3 nucleotides read TGTGCCAGCAGCCGTCAACAGGGGCATCAGGAATTCACTGAAGCTTTCTTT. Drawing the rest from reference TRBV7-2 and TRBJ1-1, the complete variable domain is GAGVSQSPSNKVTEKGKDVELRCDPISGHTALYWYRQSLGQGLEFLIYFQGNSAPDKSGLPSDRFSAERTGGSVSTLTIQRTQQEDSAVYLCASSRQQGHQEFTEAFFGQGTRLTVV.

The chain employs TRBV6-6 and TRBJ1-2, with D possibly being TRBD1 (6 bases). The V gene lost 7 bases and the J gene lost 1 base, with 13 bases spanning the gap. The CDR3 is made up of 14 amino acids. CDR1 MNHNY and CDR2 SVGAGI come from the germline V gene (reference sequence). The CDR3, as DNA: TGTGCCAGCAACCAACAGGGTGTTAACTATGGCTACACCTTC. It translates to CASNQQGVNYGYTF.

The rearrangement links TRBV29-1 to TRBJ2-7, with 9 bases matching TRBD1. The CDR3 contains 15 residues. CDR1 SQVTM and CDR2 ANQGSEA come from the germline V gene. V was clipped by 6 bases and J by 0 bases; unmatched bases: 9. The CDR3 nucleotides are TGCAGCGTAGAGGACAGGGGAAGGTCCTCCTACGAGCAGTACTTC. Translated, it gives CSVEDRGRSSYEQYF.

The table lists this clone with a few counts. The chain combines TRBV28 with TRBJ2-2; no definite D call. The CDR3 has 14 residues. Trimming left V 4 bases short and J 5 bases short, with 11 bases between. CDR1 MDHEN and CDR2 SYDVKM come from the germline V gene. The CDR3 nucleotides are TGTGCCAGCAGTTCATACAGTACAACCGGGGAGCTGTTTTTT. Translated, it gives CASSSYSTTGELFF.

V usage is TRBV28 and J usage is TRBJ1-1, with 9 bases lining up with TRBD1. The germline CDR1 and CDR2 sequences are MDHEN and SYDVKM. With V trimmed by 2 bases and J by 3 bases, 7 bases remained unmatched. The CDR3 is 16 amino acids. CDR3 residues: CASSLRTGARDTEAFF. DNA of the CDR3: TGTGCCAGCAGTTTAAGGACAGGGGCAAGGGACACTGAAGCTTTCTTT.

The CDR3 loop is CASSLIFRGGRESTNEQFF. The CDR3 coding sequence is TGTGCCAGCAGTTTAATTTTCCGGGGTGGGCGGGAGTCTACCAATGAGCAGTTCTTC. The chain has TRBV27 and TRBJ2-1; 7 bases match TRBD2. The germline V gene has CDR1 MNHEY and CDR2 SMNVEV (reference sequence). The CDR3 has 19 residues. V lost 2 bases, J lost 6 bases, and 19 bases stayed unmatched.

A remark on this clone: Other DNA sequences from this sample encode an identical CDR3 as well. The chain couples TRBV6-5 to TRBJ1-1; D not certain. Trimming removed 0 bases from V and 0 bases from J, with 2 bases in between. Germline loops: CDR1 MNHEY, CDR2 SVGAGI. The CDR3 consists of 13 residues. The CDR3 protein is CASSYSVNTEAFF. The DNA for the CDR3 is TGTGCCAGCAGTTACTCCGTGAACACTGAAGCTTTCTTT.

The V call is TRBV27, the J call TRBJ2-2; 9 nucleotides line up with TRBD2. This CDR3 has 15 amino acids. J gave up 7 bases and V 4 bases, and 7 bases lay outside the gene matches. CDR1 is MNHEY and CDR2 is SMNVEV in the germline V gene (reference sequence). The CDR3 nucleotides read TGTGCCAGCAGTTCGTTAGCGGGAGAGATCGGGGAGCTGTTTTTT. Amino acid sequence: CASSSLAGEIGELFF.

V and J are TRBV11-2 and TRBJ2-1, with TRBD2 as a possible D gene (6 bases). Germline V gene sequence: CDR1 SGHAT, CDR2 FQNNGV. Trimming took 3 bases from V and 9 from J, leaving 12 bases between them. The CDR3 is made up of 13 amino acids. The CDR3 is CASSFLANGEQFF. The CDR3 nucleotides read TGTGCCAGCAGCTTCCTAGCGAATGGTGAGCAGTTCTTC.

Only a few counts were recorded for this clone. This sequence joins TRBV6-1 and TRBJ1-6; 8 bases are a match to TRBD1. V trimming: 1 base; J trimming: 8 bases; junction bases outside the gene matches: 4. The CDR3 totals 15 residues. The germline V gene has CDR1 MNHNS and CDR2 SASEGT. The CDR3 protein is CASSEGQGRDSPLHF. CDR3 nucleotide sequence: TGTGCCAGCAGTGAAGGACAGGGGAGGGATTCACCCCTCCACTTT.

The rearrangement uses TRBV11-2 and TRBJ1-2; 9 nucleotides line up with TRBD1. This CDR3 contains 13 residues. V lost 3 bases, J lost 6 bases, and 2 bases stayed unmatched. Per germline, CDR1 SGHAT and CDR2 FQNNGV. The CDR3 DNA reads TGTGCCAGCAGCTTTGGGACAGGGCATGGCTACACCTTC. Its protein product is CASSFGTGHGYTF.

The chain employs TRBV28 and TRBJ2-7; a possible D gene is TRBD1 (6 bases). This CDR3 spans 14 amino acids. Germline CDR1 is MDHEN and CDR2 is SYDVKM. With 3 bases removed from V and 6 bases from J, the gap between germline ends came to 15 bases. For the CDR3, the DNA is TGTGCCAGCAGTTTCAGGGGTGGACGGGTCGAGCAGTACTTC. Its translation: CASSFRGGRVEQYF. Full variable domain (rest looked up from reference TRBV28 and TRBJ2-7): DVKVTQSSRYLVKRTGEKVFLECVQDMDHENMFWYRQDPGLGLRLIYFSYDVKMKEKGDIPEGYSVSREKKERFSLILESASTNQTSMYLCASSFRGGRVEQYFGPGTRLTVT.

This chain joins TRBV27 and TRBJ2-1; 7 bases are shared with TRBD1. Germline CDR1 reads MNHEY; CDR2 reads SMNVEV (reference sequence). The CDR3 runs to 16 residues. V lost 5 bases and J lost 2; bases outside the gene matches: 9. The DNA for the CDR3 is TGTGCCAGCAGTAAGGCCCCGGGACAGACCTACAATGAGCAGTTCTTC. Amino acids: CASSKAPGQTYNEQFF.